Following are 5 T cell receptor beta chains from one sample sequenced in a study of CD8+ T cells in alopecia areata. Reverse transcribed after extraction, RNA yielded cDNA as the sequencing template. TCRdb's table, derived via immunoSEQ multiplex PCR, lists solely in-frame clones and lacks some. The sample offers over 100,000 clones and no singletons, the top ten holding 15% to 20%. The sample was lesional skin. The receptors here all came from a C3H/HeJ mouse with alopecia areata. These mice share the MHC haplotype H2-k.

This clone was observed a handful of times. Mouse gene names apply. With the read ending 4 residues before the CDR3 end, the germline J gene is used to fill in that end. The rearrangement links TRBV17 to TRBJ1-1; TRBD1 agrees at 11 bases. This CDR3 region has 16 residues. Losses at the gene ends were 1 base for V and 4 bases for J; bases not matched to a gene: 5. CDR1 MNHDT and CDR2 YYDKIL come from the germline V gene. The part of the CDR3 DNA that was read is TGTGCTAGCAGTAGAGCCGCCGGGACAGGGGGCACA. Protein: CASSRAAGTGGT. The complete CDR3 sequence is CASSRAAGTGGTEVFF.

This clone has ten or more counts. Gene names denote mouse genes. The sequence runs out 4 residues before the end of the CDR3; the remainder is reconstructed from the germline J gene. The chain combines TRBV1 with TRBJ1-1, with 8 nucleotides matching TRBD1. V gave up 1 base and J gave up 1 base; unmatched junction bases: 8. Germline V CDR1 and CDR2: NSQYPW, LRSPGD (reference sequence). The CDR3 length is 17 residues. The DNA read from the CDR3 is TGCACCTGCAGTGCAGCCCCCAGGGGGCGTGTGAACACA. Protein sequence: CTCSAAPRGRVNT. The entire CDR3 reads CTCSAAPRGRVNTEVFF.

With regard to this clone: The gene names here belong to mouse. The read ends 4 residues early relative to the CDR3; the germline J gene fills the gap. The V and J genes are TRBV13-2 and TRBJ2-1, with 9 bases aligning to TRBD2. Germline values: CDR1 NNHNN, CDR2 SYGAGS (reference sequence). V lost 4 bases to trimming and J lost 5 bases; unmatched junction nucleotides: 1. The CDR3 has 13 residues. Here the CDR3 reads CASGWGGDAEQFF. CDR3 DNA, as far as it was read: TGTGCCAGCGGTTGGGGGGGCGATGCT.

This clone was counted between two and nine times. Mouse gene names apply. The read stops 4 residues short of the end of the CDR3; the missing end is completed from the germline J gene. The rearrangement links TRBV13-3 to TRBJ2-7, with 8 bases lining up with TRBD2. Germline trimming cut 6 bases from V and 2 bases from J; bases unmatched to any gene: 4. This CDR3 is built from 13 residues. Per germline, CDR1 NNHDY and CDR2 SYVADS. This CDR3 reads CASKGGGPYEQYF. The DNA read from the CDR3 is TGTGCCAGCAAGGGGGGGGGCCCCTAT.

This clone was seen only a few times. Germline and genes: mouse. Read sequence stops 4 residues before the CDR3 end, and the germline J gene provides the missing end. The gene calls are TRBV13-3 and TRBJ1-2; TRBD1 might be the D (5 bases). Germline V gives CDR1 NNHDY, CDR2 SYVADS. The CDR3 spans 11 residues. Trimming cost V 10 bases and J 3 bases, with 10 bases left between them. CDR3 amino acids: CAAGKDSDYTF. The CDR3 bases that were read are TGTGCCGCAGGGAAGGACTCC.